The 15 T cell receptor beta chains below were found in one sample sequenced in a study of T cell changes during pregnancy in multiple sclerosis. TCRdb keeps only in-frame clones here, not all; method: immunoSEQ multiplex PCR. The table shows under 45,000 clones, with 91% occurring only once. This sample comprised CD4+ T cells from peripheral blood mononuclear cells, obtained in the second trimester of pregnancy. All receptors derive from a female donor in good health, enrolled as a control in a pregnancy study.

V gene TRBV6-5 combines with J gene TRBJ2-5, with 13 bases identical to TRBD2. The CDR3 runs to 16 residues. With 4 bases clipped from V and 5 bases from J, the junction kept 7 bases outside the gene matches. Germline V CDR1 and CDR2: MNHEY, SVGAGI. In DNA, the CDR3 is TGTGCCAGCAGTTTAGGACTAGCGGGGGACCGGGAGACCCAGTACTTC. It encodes CASSLGLAGDRETQYF.

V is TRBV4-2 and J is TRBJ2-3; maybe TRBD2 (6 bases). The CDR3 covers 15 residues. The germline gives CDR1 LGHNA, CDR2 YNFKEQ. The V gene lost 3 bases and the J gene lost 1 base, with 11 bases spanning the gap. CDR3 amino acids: CASSQERRGTDTQYF. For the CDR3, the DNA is TGTGCCAGCAGCCAGGAGAGGAGGGGCACAGATACGCAGTATTTT.

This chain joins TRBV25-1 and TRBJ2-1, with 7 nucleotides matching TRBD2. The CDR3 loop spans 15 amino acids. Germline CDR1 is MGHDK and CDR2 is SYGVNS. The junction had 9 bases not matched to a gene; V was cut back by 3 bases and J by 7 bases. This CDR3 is CASSDSGAGLNEQFF. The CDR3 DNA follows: TGTGCCAGCAGTGACAGCGGGGCAGGTCTAAATGAGCAGTTCTTC.

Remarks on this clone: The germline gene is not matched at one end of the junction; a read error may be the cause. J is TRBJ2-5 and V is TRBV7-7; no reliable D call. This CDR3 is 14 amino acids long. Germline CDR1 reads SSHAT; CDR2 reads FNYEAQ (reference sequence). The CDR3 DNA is TGTGCTAGCAGCCCAGGCGTCTTCCAAGAGACCCAGTACTTC. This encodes CASSPGVFQETQYF.

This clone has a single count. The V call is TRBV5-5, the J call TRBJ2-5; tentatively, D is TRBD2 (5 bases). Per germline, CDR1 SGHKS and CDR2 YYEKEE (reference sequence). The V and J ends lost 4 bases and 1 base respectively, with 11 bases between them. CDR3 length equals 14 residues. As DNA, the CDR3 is TGTGCCAGCAGCCACCCCGGACTCCAAGAGACCCAGTACTTC. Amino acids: CASSHPGLQETQYF.

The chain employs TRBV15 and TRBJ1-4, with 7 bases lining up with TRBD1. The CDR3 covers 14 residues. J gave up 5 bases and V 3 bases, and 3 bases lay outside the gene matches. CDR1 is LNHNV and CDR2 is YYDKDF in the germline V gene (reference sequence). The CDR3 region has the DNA TGTGCCACCAGCAGGGGACAGCCCAATGAAAAACTGTTTTTT. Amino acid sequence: CATSRGQPNEKLFF.

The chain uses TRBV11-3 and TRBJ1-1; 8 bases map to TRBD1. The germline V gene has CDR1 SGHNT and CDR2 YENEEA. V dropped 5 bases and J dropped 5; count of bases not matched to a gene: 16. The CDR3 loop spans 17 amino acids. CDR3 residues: CASSPGNPTGGRTEAFF. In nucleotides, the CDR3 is TGTGCCAGCAGCCCAGGAAACCCAACAGGGGGGAGGACTGAAGCTTTCTTT.

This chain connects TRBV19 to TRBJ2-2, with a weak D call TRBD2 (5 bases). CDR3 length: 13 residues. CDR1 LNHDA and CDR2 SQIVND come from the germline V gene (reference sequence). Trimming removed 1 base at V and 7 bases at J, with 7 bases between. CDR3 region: CASSIAGDGELFF. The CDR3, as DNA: TGTGCCAGTAGTATAGCCGGGGACGGGGAGCTGTTTTTT.

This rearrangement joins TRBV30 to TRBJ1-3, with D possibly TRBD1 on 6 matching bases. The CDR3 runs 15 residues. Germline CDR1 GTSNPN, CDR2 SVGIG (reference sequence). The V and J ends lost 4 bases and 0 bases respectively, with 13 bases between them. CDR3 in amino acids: CAWNKDRISGNTIYF. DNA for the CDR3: TGTGCCTGGAACAAAGACAGGATCTCTGGAAACACCATATATTTT. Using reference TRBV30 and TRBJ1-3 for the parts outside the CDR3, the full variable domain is SQTIHQWPATLVQPVGSPLSLECTVEGTSNPNLYWYRQAAGRGLQLLFYSVGIGQISSEVPQNLSASRPQDRQFILSSKKLLLSDSGFYLCAWNKDRISGNTIYFGEGSWLTVV.

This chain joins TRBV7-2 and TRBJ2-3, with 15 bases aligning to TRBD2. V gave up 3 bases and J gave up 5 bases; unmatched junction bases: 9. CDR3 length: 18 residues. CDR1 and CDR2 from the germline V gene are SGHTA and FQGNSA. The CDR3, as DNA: TGTGCCAGCAGCTTCGGGACTAGCGGGAGGAGGCGAGGAGATACGCAGTATTTT. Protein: CASSFGTSGRRRGDTQYF.

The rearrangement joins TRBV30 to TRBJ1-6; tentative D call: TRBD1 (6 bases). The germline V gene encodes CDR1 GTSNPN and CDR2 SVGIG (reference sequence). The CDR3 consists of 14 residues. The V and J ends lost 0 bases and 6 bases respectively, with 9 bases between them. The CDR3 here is CAWSVDRFNSPLHF. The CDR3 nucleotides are TGTGCCTGGAGTGTAGACAGGTTTAATTCACCCCTCCACTTT.

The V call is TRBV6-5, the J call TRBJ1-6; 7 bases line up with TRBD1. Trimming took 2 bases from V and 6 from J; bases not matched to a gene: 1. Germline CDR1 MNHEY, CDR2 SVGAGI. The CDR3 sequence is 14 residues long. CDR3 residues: CASSYTGVNSPLHF. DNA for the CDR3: TGTGCCAGCAGTTACACAGGGGTTAATTCACCCCTCCACTTT.

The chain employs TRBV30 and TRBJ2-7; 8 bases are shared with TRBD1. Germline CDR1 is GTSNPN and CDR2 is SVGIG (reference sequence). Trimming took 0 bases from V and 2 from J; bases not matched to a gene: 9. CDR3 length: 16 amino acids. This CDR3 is CAWSVKGRGQAYEQYF. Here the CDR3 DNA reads TGTGCCTGGAGTGTAAAGGGAAGGGGACAGGCCTACGAGCAGTACTTC. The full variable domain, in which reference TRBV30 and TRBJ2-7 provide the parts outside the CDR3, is SQTIHQWPATLVQPVGSPLSLECTVEGTSNPNLYWYRQAAGRGLQLLFYSVGIGQISSEVPQNLSASRPQDRQFILSSKKLLLSDSGFYLCAWSVKGRGQAYEQYFGPGTRLTVT.

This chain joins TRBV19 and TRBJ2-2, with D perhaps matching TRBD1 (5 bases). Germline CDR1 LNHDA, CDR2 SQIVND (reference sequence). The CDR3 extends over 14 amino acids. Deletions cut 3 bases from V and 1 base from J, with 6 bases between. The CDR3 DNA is TGTGCCAGTAGTATCCAGGGGAACACCGGGGAGCTGTTTTTT. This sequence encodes CASSIQGNTGELFF.

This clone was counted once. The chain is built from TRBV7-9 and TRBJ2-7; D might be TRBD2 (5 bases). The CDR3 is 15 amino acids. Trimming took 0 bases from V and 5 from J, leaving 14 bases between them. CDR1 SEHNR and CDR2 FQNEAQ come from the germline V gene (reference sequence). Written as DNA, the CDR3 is TGTGCCAGCAGCTTAGCGTCGGGGATCCGCCACGAGCAGTACTTC. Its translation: CASSLASGIRHEQYF.